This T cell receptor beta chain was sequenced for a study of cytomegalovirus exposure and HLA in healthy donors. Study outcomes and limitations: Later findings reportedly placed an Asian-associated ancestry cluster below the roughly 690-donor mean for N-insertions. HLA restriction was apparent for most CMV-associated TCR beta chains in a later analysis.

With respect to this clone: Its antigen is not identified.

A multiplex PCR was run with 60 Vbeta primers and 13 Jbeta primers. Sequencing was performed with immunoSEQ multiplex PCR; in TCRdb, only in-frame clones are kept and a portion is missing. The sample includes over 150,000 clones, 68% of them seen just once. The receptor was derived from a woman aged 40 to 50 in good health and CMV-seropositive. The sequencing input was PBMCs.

The CDR3 nucleotides are TGTGCCAGCAGCTCTTCCCACAGTCAACGGGGAAACACCATATATTTT. Its translation is CASSSSHSQRGNTIYF. The V call is TRBV5-4, the J call TRBJ1-3; no reliable D call. The V end was cut by 3 bases, the J end by 4 bases, with 17 bases between. The CDR3 loop spans 16 amino acids. Germline V CDR1 and CDR2: SGHNT, YYREEE (reference sequence).